This passage covers 21 T cell receptor beta chains from one sample sequenced in a study of T-cell memory formation after mild COVID-19. TCRdb passed the 5' RACE reads through MiXCR, listing each CDR3 protein once. The sample records roughly 400,000 distinct CDR3 sequences, approximately 19% being singletons. Sequencing input: PBMCs or a T cell subset sorted from them (not recorded which). The receptors were sampled from a man aged 18 to 30 who had mild COVID-19 (a few samples of this study predate the infection). Cell type and time point are not known.

This clonotype was seen a handful of times. This chain connects TRBV19 to TRBJ1-2; D ambiguous. V shed 2 bases and J shed 6 bases, with 10 bases lying between them. The CDR3 has 13 amino acids. Germline assignment: CDR1 LNHDA and CDR2 SQIVND (reference sequence). CDR3 DNA sequence: TGTGCCAGTAGTATATCGGTGGGGAATGGCTACACCTTC. This encodes CASSISVGNGYTF.

The CDR3 loop is CASSQVPSAEAFF. CDR3 DNA sequence: TGCGCCAGCAGCCAAGTCCCCAGCGCTGAAGCTTTCTTT. The rearrangement uses TRBV4-1 and TRBJ1-1; D unclear. The ends were cut back, 1 base at V and 6 bases at J, with 9 bases in the middle. The CDR3 spans 13 residues. Germline values: CDR1 MGHRA, CDR2 YSYEKL.

V usage is TRBV27 and J usage is TRBJ2-1, with a weak D call TRBD2 (5 bases). Germline V CDR1 and CDR2: MNHEY, SMNVEV (reference sequence). The V end lost 4 bases, the J end lost 0 bases, and 16 bases lay between the germline ends. This CDR3 comprises 17 residues. For the CDR3, the DNA is TGTGCCAGCAGTTCCTCAATCTTGGGGAGCTCCTACAATGAGCAGTTCTTC. Residues: CASSSSILGSSYNEQFF.

As concerns this clonotype: Just one base apart from a much larger clone, this may be a read error. The genes are TRBV12-3 or TRBV12-4 and TRBJ2-2; 10 nucleotides agree with TRBD1. V was pared by 6 bases and J by 3 bases, with 7 bases of the junction left unmatched. The CDR3 is 16 residues long. CDR3 loop: CASRRQGAFDTGELFF. CDR3 bases: TGTGCCAGCAGACGACAGGGGGCGTTTGACACCGGGGAGCTGTTTTTT.

The V call is TRBV11-2, the J call TRBJ2-1, with D maybe TRBD2 (6 bases). The CDR3 is 15 residues long. Trimming took 6 bases from V and 0 from J, leaving 12 bases between them. Germline CDR1 and CDR2: SGHAT and FQNNGV. The CDR3 nucleotides read TGTGCCAGCAGGACTAGGGGAAGCTCCTACAATGAGCAGTTCTTC. It translates to CASRTRGSSYNEQFF.

This clonotype showed up many times. The CDR3 sequence: CASSPDRFYGYTF. The CDR3 bases are TGTGCCAGCAGCCCCGACAGATTCTATGGCTACACCTTC. The chain employs TRBV6-2 or TRBV6-3 and TRBJ1-2; D possibly corresponds to TRBD1 (5 bases). CDR1 is MNHEY, CDR2 SVGEGT, per germline. V was trimmed by 6 bases and J by 4 bases, leaving 12 bases between them. The CDR3 runs 13 residues.

In its sample, this clonotype was seen a few times. This chain uses TRBV7-9 with TRBJ1-1; TRBD1 is a possible D gene (5 bases). V lost 5 bases, J lost 1 base, and 17 bases lay in between. The germline V gene encodes CDR1 SEHNR and CDR2 FQNEAQ (reference sequence). The CDR3 totals 16 residues. The CDR3 region is CASSPPPGFGNTEAFF. The CDR3, as DNA: TGTGCCAGCAGCCCACCCCCAGGGTTCGGGAACACTGAAGCTTTCTTT. Drawing the rest from reference TRBV7-9 and TRBJ1-1, the complete variable domain is DTGVSQNPRHKITKRGQNVTFRCDPISEHNRLYWYRQTLGQGPEFLTYFQNEAQLEKSRLLSDRFSAERPKGSFSTLEIQRTEQGDSAMYLCASSPPPGFGNTEAFFGQGTRLTVV.

This rearrangement joins TRBV6-6 to TRBJ2-5; maybe TRBD1 (5 bases). CDR1 is MNHNY, CDR2 SVGAGI, per germline (reference sequence). The CDR3 totals 16 residues. Trimming took off 8 bases at V and 4 bases at J, with 23 bases between the two ends. CDR3 amino acids: CASALISAGRGETQYF. CDR3 coding DNA: TGTGCCAGCGCGCTGATTTCGGCCGGAAGGGGAGAGACCCAGTACTTC.

This clonotype was counted between two and nine times. The CDR3 reads CSAADRKVKETQYF. CDR3 DNA: TGCAGTGCAGCCGACAGGAAAGTTAAGGAGACCCAGTACTTC. The chain links TRBV20-1 to TRBJ2-5; possibly TRBD1 for D (6 bases). Looked up from germline, CDR1 is DFQATT and CDR2 is SNEGSKA (reference sequence). The CDR3 has 14 amino acids. V was cut by 6 bases and J by 5 bases, with 19 bases left in between.

This clonotype was seen a few times. The rearrangement links TRBV12-3 or TRBV12-4 to TRBJ1-1; tentatively, D is TRBD1 (5 bases). V was cut by 0 bases and J by 7 bases, with 9 bases left in between. This CDR3 spans 13 amino acids. The CDR3 sequence is CASSLAKGREAFF. The CDR3 coding sequence is TGTGCCAGCAGTTTAGCGAAGGGACGTGAAGCTTTCTTT.

The genes are TRBV7-9 and TRBJ2-7; the D gene is possibly TRBD2 (7 bases). Germline V gene sequence: CDR1 SEHNR, CDR2 FQNEAQ (reference sequence). V lost 8 bases and J 6 bases, leaving 17 bases between the germline ends. The CDR3 has 13 amino acids. The CDR3 coding sequence is TGTGCCAGCCCCCTTAGGGGGGGCCGCGAGCAGTACGTC. Encoded protein: CASPLRGGREQYV.

The chain's CDR3 is CASVRSRGPADTQYF. The CDR3 DNA reads TGTGCCAGCGTACGGAGTCGGGGGCCGGCAGATACGCAGTATTTT. V and J are TRBV6-2 or TRBV6-3 and TRBJ2-3; TRBD1 or TRBD2 may be the D gene (6 bases each). Trimming shortened V by 8 bases and J by 4 bases, and 19 bases separated the two germline ends. The CDR3 has 15 residues. The germline V gene has CDR1 MNHEY and CDR2 SVGEGT.

This clonotype occurred a few times. The chain's CDR3 is CASSLYGGFTYNEQFF. DNA of the CDR3: TGTGCCAGCAGTTTATATGGGGGCTTCACCTACAATGAGCAGTTCTTC. The rearrangement joins TRBV27 to TRBJ2-1; maybe TRBD1 (6 bases). CDR3 size: 16 residues. Germline V gene data show CDR1 as MNHEY and CDR2 as SMNVEV (reference sequence). V lost 1 base, J lost 2 bases, and 12 bases lay in between.

The V call is TRBV29-1, the J call TRBJ1-1; 8 positions agree with TRBD1. V shed 8 bases, J shed 1 base, and the junction held 6 bases outside the gene matches. The CDR3 consists of 13 residues. CDR1 is SQVTM, CDR2 ANQGSEA, per germline. The CDR3 loop reads CSSQTGANTEAFF. DNA of the CDR3: TGCAGCTCACAGACAGGGGCGAACACTGAAGCTTTCTTT.

In this sample, this clonotype turned up a few times. The chain is built from TRBV6-5 and TRBJ1-2; 8 bases match TRBD1. Germline V gene lookup returns CDR1 MNHEY and CDR2 SVGAGI. The CDR3 sequence is 15 residues long. The ends lost 4 bases at V and 8 bases at J; junction bases unmatched: 12. The chain's CDR3 is CASSSDRGSGAGYTF. In nucleotides, the CDR3 is TGTGCCAGCAGTTCCGACAGGGGCAGCGGAGCCGGCTACACCTTC.

This clonotype came up a few times. This chain uses TRBV7-2 with TRBJ1-1, with D uncertain. Germline CDR1 SGHTA, CDR2 FQGNSA. V was shortened by 5 bases and J by 5 bases, with 18 bases between the two germline ends. The CDR3 length is 15 residues. The CDR3 DNA follows: TGTGCCAGCAGCCATGCGGGAGCACTCGGAACTGAAGCTTTCTTT. As protein: CASSHAGALGTEAFF.

This clonotype was counted between two and nine times. The V and J genes are TRBV4-2 and TRBJ2-1, with D possibly matching TRBD2 (6 bases). The CDR3 runs to 15 residues. Trimming removed 4 bases at V and 0 bases at J, with 10 bases between. Germline V gives CDR1 LGHNA, CDR2 YNFKEQ. CDR3 in DNA: TGTGCCAGCAGCCCGGGACTGTTCTCCTACAATGAGCAGTTCTTC. It encodes CASSPGLFSYNEQFF.

The chain recombines TRBV27 with TRBJ1-2, with a weak D call TRBD1 (5 bases). The CDR3 loop spans 15 amino acids. Trimming stripped 0 bases from V and 4 bases from J, with 12 bases between. Germline CDR1 is MNHEY and CDR2 is SMNVEV (reference sequence). CDR3 region: CASSLSRVDTYGYTF. For the CDR3, the DNA is TGTGCCAGCAGTTTATCCAGGGTCGATACCTATGGCTACACCTTC.

There are many counts of this clonotype. The V gene is TRBV4-2, the J gene TRBJ1-6; TRBD1 aligns across 9 bases. The V gene end was trimmed by 0 bases and the J gene end by 7 bases; junction bases not matched to a gene: 4. Germline V CDR1 and CDR2: LGHNA, YNFKEQ. This CDR3 contains 16 residues. The CDR3 DNA reads as TGTGCCAGCAGCCAAGAAGGTGGGACAGGGAATTCACCCCTCCACTTT. Protein product: CASSQEGGTGNSPLHF.

The V call is TRBV5-4, the J call TRBJ2-2; D possibly corresponds to TRBD2 (6 bases). Trimming took off 1 base at V and 6 bases at J, with 10 bases between the two ends. The CDR3 has 14 residues. Looked up from germline, CDR1 is SGHNT and CDR2 is YYREEE (reference sequence). The CDR3 DNA sequence: TGTGCCAGCAGCTTGTACTTAGCGGCCGGGGAGCTGTTTTTT. This sequence encodes CASSLYLAAGELFF.

The genes are TRBV12-3 or TRBV12-4 and TRBJ1-1, with D possibly being TRBD1 (5 bases). This CDR3 has 16 residues. Trimming pared 3 bases from V and 3 bases from J, leaving 17 bases between. This CDR3 reads CASSFPQHVGDTEAFF. The CDR3 DNA is TGTGCCAGCAGTTTCCCGCAGCACGTAGGGGACACTGAAGCTTTCTTT.